The 28 T cell receptor beta chains below come from one sample, sequenced in a study of T cells in women clearing cervical HPV infection. Libraries were prepared by immunoSEQ multiplex PCR; TCRdb keeps only in-frame clonotypes and omits some of them. In total, the table holds about 9,200 clones. The source material was blood buffy coat. These receptors were collected from a woman between 18 and 70 years old with a cervical HPV16 infection that either progressed to CIN3+ or cleared (not recorded which).

About this clone: The read terminates 3 residues ahead of where the CDR3 ends, so the germline J gene completes it. The V gene is TRBV5-6, the J gene TRBJ1-2; maybe TRBD1 (6 bases). The CDR3 consists of 14 residues. V was trimmed by 2 bases and J by 3 bases, leaving 11 bases between them. Germline assignment: CDR1 SGHDT and CDR2 YYEEEE. The covered CDR3 bases are TGTGCCAGCAGCTTACGGGGGGCGGACTATGGC. Translation gives CASSLRGADYG. In full, the CDR3 reads CASSLRGADYGYTF.

Concerning this clone itself: The CDR3 end is not reached by the read, which stops 3 residues before it; the germline J gene fills it in. The chain combines TRBV20-1 with TRBJ2-7; 10 bases map to TRBD2. Germline V gene lookup returns CDR1 DFQATT and CDR2 SNEGSKA (reference sequence). V lost 0 bases, J lost 4 bases, and 9 bases stayed unmatched. CDR3 length: 16 residues. CDR3 protein: CSARDLSPSGGYEQYF. The part of the CDR3 DNA that was read is TGCAGTGCTAGAGATCTTTCCCCTAGCGGGGGATACGAG.

In the case of this clone: The read stops 3 residues short of the end of the CDR3; the missing end is completed from the germline J gene. The chain links TRBV12-3 or TRBV12-4 to TRBJ1-4; 7 nucleotides match TRBD1. The CDR3 is 16 amino acids. J lost 4 bases, V lost 7 bases, and 12 bases had no gene match. This CDR3 reads CASKTAGTELNEKLFF. CDR3 DNA, as far as it was read: TGTGCCAGCAAAACGGCTGGGACAGAGCTTAATGAAAAA.

CDR3 region: CASQNRGEGYTF. Incomplete CDR3 DNA: TGTGCCAGTCAAAACAGGGGCGAAGGC. V usage is TRBV19 and J usage is TRBJ1-2; 7 positions match TRBD1. The missing CDR3 end, 3 residues past where the read stops, is filled in from the germline J gene. CDR3 length: 12 residues. Per germline, CDR1 LNHDA and CDR2 SQIVND (reference sequence).

A word on this clone: Read data end 3 residues before the CDR3 end; the end is taken from the germline J gene. The rearrangement links TRBV5-5 to TRBJ2-1; D perhaps matches TRBD1 (6 bases). The CDR3 has 14 residues. Trimming cost V 4 bases and J 9 bases, with 17 bases left between them. CDR1 is SGHKS, CDR2 YYEKEE, per germline (reference sequence). CDR3 region: CASSGGPRVVEQFF. The sequenced part of the CDR3 DNA is TGTGCCAGCAGCGGGGGCCCCCGGGTAGTTGAG. Full variable domain (remainder filled in from reference TRBV5-5 and TRBJ2-1): DAGVTQSPTHLIKTRGQQVTLRCSPISGHKSVSWYQQVLGQGPQFIFQYYEKEERGRGNFPDRFSARQFPNYSSELNVNALLLGDSALYLCASSGGPRVVEQFFGPGTRLTVL.

With respect to this clone: The CDR3 is cut off 3 residues early in the read; its end comes from the germline J gene. This chain links TRBV5-1 with TRBJ2-7, with D possibly TRBD1 on 6 matching bases. The CDR3 loop spans 15 amino acids. Looked up from germline, CDR1 is SGHRS and CDR2 is YFSETQ. Trimming stripped 5 bases from V and 4 bases from J, with 19 bases between. The sequenced part of the CDR3 DNA is TGCGCCAGCAGTCTTGGGACATCTAATTCTTACGAG. As protein: CASSLGTSNSYE. The CDR3 as a whole reads CASSLGTSNSYEQYF.

Remarks on this clone: Read coverage stops 3 residues before the CDR3 terminus; the germline J gene supplies the remainder. The chain is built from TRBV20-1 and TRBJ2-3; TRBD1 aligns across 9 bases. The CDR3 is 14 amino acids. Germline values: CDR1 DFQATT, CDR2 SNEGSKA (reference sequence). V was clipped by 5 bases and J by 8 bases; unmatched bases: 11. The CDR3 loop is CSAPGATGGGTQYF. The sequenced part of the CDR3 DNA is TGCAGTGCTCCGGGGGCGACAGGGGGGGGTACG.

As for this clone: With the read ending 3 residues before the CDR3 end, the germline J gene is used to fill in that end. The genes are TRBV9 and TRBJ1-4; TRBD1 is a possible D gene (5 bases). The CDR3 loop spans 15 amino acids. V lost 0 bases to trimming and J lost 7 bases, with 13 bases between them. Germline V gene lookup returns CDR1 SGDLS and CDR2 YYNGEE. This CDR3 is CASSVDQGESEKLFF. The sequenced part of the CDR3 DNA is TGTGCCAGCAGCGTAGACCAGGGCGAAAGTGAAAAA.

This clone is classed as medium-sized (0.01 to 0.1%) by frequency. The CDR3 end lies 3 residues beyond the end of the read and is filled in from the germline J gene. The chain joins TRBV19 to TRBJ2-3; D might be TRBD1 (5 bases). V was clipped by 2 bases and J by 2 bases, with 8 bases between them. In germline, CDR1 is LNHDA, CDR2 SQIVND (reference sequence). CDR3 length: 14 amino acids. CDR3 residues: CASSIRQNTDTQYF. CDR3 DNA, as far as it was read: TGTGCCAGTAGTATAAGACAGAACACAGATACG.

Partial CDR3 DNA: TGCAGTGCTGACAAACATGACACCTACGAG. This encodes CSADKHDTYE. The complete CDR3 sequence is CSADKHDTYEQYF. The chain recombines TRBV20-1 with TRBJ2-7; D is ambiguous. The read halts 3 residues ahead of the CDR3 end, with the missing end drawn from the germline J gene. Germline V CDR1 and CDR2: DFQATT, SNEGSKA (reference sequence). The CDR3 has 13 amino acids. Trimming removed 5 bases at V and 2 bases at J, with 13 bases between.

Comment on this clone: The read halts 3 residues ahead of the CDR3 end, with the missing end drawn from the germline J gene. This chain connects TRBV20-1 to TRBJ1-1; TRBD1 aligns across 7 bases. The V segment lost 2 bases and the J segment 0 bases; nucleotides outside the gene matches: 9. Germline-derived CDR1 and CDR2 are DFQATT and SNEGSKA (reference sequence). The CDR3 is made up of 16 amino acids. The CDR3 DNA, read in part, is TGCAGTGCTAGATTAACAGGGAGGGGGCTGAACACTGAA. This encodes CSARLTGRGLNTE. The whole CDR3 sequence is CSARLTGRGLNTEAFF.

Frequency places this clone as medium-sized. Coverage ceases 3 residues before the CDR3 finishes, and the germline J gene fills in the end. The chain has TRBV7-3 and TRBJ2-3, with TRBD1 identical over 9 bases. This CDR3 spans 14 amino acids. The germline V gene encodes CDR1 SGHTA and CDR2 FQGTGA. Trimming took 5 bases from V and 3 from J; bases not matched to a gene: 3. CDR3 loop: CASSPDRGTDTQYF. CDR3 bases read: TGTGCCAGCAGCCCTGACAGGGGGACAGATACG.

Details on this clone: From the germline J gene comes the end of the CDR3, since the read stops 3 residues before it. The V and J genes are TRBV7-3 and TRBJ1-2; the D is unclear. Germline loops: CDR1 SGHTA, CDR2 FQGTGA. CDR3 length: 13 residues. The V gene lost 6 bases and the J gene lost 4 bases, with 12 bases spanning the gap. CDR3 protein: CASSFSEGYGYTF. CDR3 DNA (partial): TGTGCCAGCAGTTTCTCGGAGGGCTATGGC.

As regards this clone: The CDR3 end is not reached by the read, which stops 3 residues before it; the germline J gene fills it in. The rearrangement uses TRBV29-1 and TRBJ2-3; unclear D gene. Germline CDR1 is SQVTM and CDR2 is ANQGSEA. This CDR3 region has 14 residues. CDR3 sequence reads: CSVFSPRYQETQYF. The part of the CDR3 DNA that was read is TGCAGCGTTTTCTCCCCCCGGTACCAAGAGACG.

In regard to this clone: The read stops 3 residues short of the end of the CDR3; the missing end is completed from the germline J gene. The chain employs TRBV7-6 and TRBJ1-1; D not resolved. The germline V gene has CDR1 SGHVS and CDR2 FNYEAQ. V dropped 4 bases and J dropped 4 bases, with 10 bases sitting between them. The CDR3 extends over 13 amino acids. Incomplete CDR3 DNA: TGTGCCAGCAGCTCTACGGCGGGCACTGAA. Translation: CASSSTAGTE. Given in full, the CDR3 is CASSSTAGTEAFF.

This clone is deemed medium-sized by its frequency. The sequenced fragment ends 3 residues before the CDR3 boundary, so the rest is inferred from the germline J gene. The chain has TRBV6-4 and TRBJ1-5; 11 bases map to TRBD1. V shed 6 bases, J shed 0 bases, and the junction held 10 bases outside the gene matches. CDR1 is MRHNA, CDR2 SNTAGT, per germline. This CDR3 has 18 amino acids. CDR3 loop: CASRDRGRAPRSNQPQHF. The CDR3 bases that were read are TGTGCCAGCAGGGACAGGGGGCGCGCCCCACGTAGCAATCAGCCC.

About this clone itself: The CDR3 end falls 3 residues outside the read, so it is completed with the germline J gene. The chain carries TRBV20-1 and TRBJ1-5, with D possibly TRBD1 on 5 matching bases. V lost 0 bases and J lost 5, with 11 bases in between. This CDR3 contains 14 residues. Germline CDR1 DFQATT, CDR2 SNEGSKA (reference sequence). The CDR3 loop is CSARDDSDYQPQHF. CDR3 DNA, as far as it was read: TGCAGTGCTAGAGATGACAGTGACTATCAGCCC.

Concerning this clone: The CDR3 is cut off 3 residues early in the read; its end comes from the germline J gene. The chain couples TRBV2 to TRBJ2-2; 8 positions agree with TRBD2. CDR1 and CDR2 (germline): SNHLY, FYNNEI. V dropped 6 bases and J dropped 6; count of bases not matched to a gene: 12. The length of the CDR3 is 16 residues. The CDR3 spells CASSARGIAGSGELFF. The sequenced part of the CDR3 DNA is TGTGCCAGCAGCGCTAGGGGGATAGCGGGGTCCGGGGAG.

A note on this clone: The junction differs from germline at one of its ends, possibly a read error. The read ends 3 residues early relative to the CDR3; the germline J gene fills the gap. The chain employs TRBV6-2 or TRBV6-3 and TRBJ2-1; tentative D call: TRBD2 (7 bases). Germline CDR1 and CDR2: MNHEY and SVGEGT. CDR3 length: 17 residues. The CDR3 reads CASSPWGGGASDNEQFF. Incomplete CDR3 DNA: TGTGCCAGCAGTCCCTGGGGTGGGGGGGCCTCCGACAATGAG.

Regarding this clone: The DNA ends 3 residues before the CDR3 does, and the rest of the CDR3 is filled in from the germline J gene. The chain carries TRBV5-1 and TRBJ2-3, with a tentative D call TRBD1 (6 bases). This CDR3 is 13 amino acids long. The germline CDR1 and CDR2 sequences are SGHRS and YFSETQ. The covered CDR3 bases are TGCGCCAGCATGAGAGCAGAGGGGGAGACG. Its protein is CASMRAEGET. The CDR3 in its entirety is CASMRAEGETQYF.

For this clone: The read ends 3 residues before the CDR3 terminus; that terminus is restored from the germline J gene. V and J are TRBV19 and TRBJ2-1, with D possibly TRBD2 on 6 matching bases. CDR1 is LNHDA, CDR2 SQIVND, per germline (reference sequence). V was trimmed by 9 bases and J by 2 bases, leaving 14 bases between them. The CDR3 consists of 14 residues. The CDR3 protein is CARPGGRTYNEQFF. CDR3 DNA, as far as it was read: TGTGCCAGGCCTGGGGGGAGGACCTACAATGAG.

Note on this clone: Coverage ceases 3 residues before the CDR3 finishes, and the germline J gene fills in the end. This sequence joins TRBV6-2 or TRBV6-3 and TRBJ2-7; 13 bases are a match to TRBD2. With 6 bases clipped from V and 2 bases from J, the junction kept 1 base outside the gene matches. Germline lookup yields CDR1 MNHEY and CDR2 SVGEGT. This CDR3 comprises 14 residues. The CDR3 here is CASRLAGGAYEQYF. CDR3 bases read: TGTGCCAGCAGACTAGCGGGGGGGGCCTACGAG.

Comments on this clone: The DNA ends 3 residues before the CDR3 does, and the rest of the CDR3 is filled in from the germline J gene. V usage is TRBV7-6 and J usage is TRBJ2-3, with 9 bases matching TRBD1. CDR1 SGHVS and CDR2 FNYEAQ come from the germline V gene. The CDR3 is 17 residues long. CDR3 protein: CASSQFLGQGSQETQYF. The covered CDR3 bases are TGTGCCAGCAGCCAATTTCTCGGACAGGGGTCCCAAGAGACG.

Turning to this clone: With the read ending 3 residues before the CDR3 end, the germline J gene is used to fill in that end. The chain carries TRBV18 and TRBJ2-7; D call uncertain. Trimming took off 2 bases at V and 6 bases at J, with 14 bases between the two ends. This CDR3 has 14 amino acids. Looked up from germline, CDR1 is KGHSH and CDR2 is LQKENI. The CDR3 DNA, read in part, is TGTGCCAGCTCACCATTTAGTGAACCGTCCGAG. Its translation: CASSPFSEPSE. The entire CDR3 reads CASSPFSEPSEQYF.

As for this clone: The CDR3 end lies 3 residues beyond the end of the read and is filled in from the germline J gene. The chain links TRBV20-1 to TRBJ1-1, with a weak D call TRBD1 (5 bases). The CDR3 spans 12 residues. The V gene lost 6 bases and the J gene lost 1 base, with 9 bases spanning the gap. Germline-derived CDR1 and CDR2 are DFQATT and SNEGSKA (reference sequence). The CDR3 spells CSATQGNTEAFF. The sequenced part of the CDR3 DNA is TGCAGTGCAACGCAGGGGAACACTGAA.

A remark on this clone: The read comes to an end 3 residues before the CDR3 does, leaving the germline J gene to fill in the end. This rearrangement joins TRBV19 to TRBJ2-2; maybe TRBD1 (5 bases). CDR1 is LNHDA and CDR2 is SQIVND in the germline V gene (reference sequence). The CDR3 extends over 14 amino acids. CDR3: CASSGGASGEKLFF. CDR3 DNA, as far as it was read: TGTGCCAGTAGTGGTGGGGCGTCTGGTGAAAAG.

As concerns this clone: The read falls 3 residues short of the CDR3 end, and the missing part is taken from the germline J gene. This rearrangement joins TRBV18 to TRBJ2-4; 7 nucleotides align to TRBD2. This CDR3 region has 15 residues. Germline loops: CDR1 KGHSH, CDR2 LQKENI. The CDR3 protein is CASSPPSVRDYGQYF. The CDR3 DNA, read in part, is TGTGCCAGCTCACCACCTTCGGTAAGGGACTATGGT.

To note about this clone: The CDR3 is cut off 3 residues early in the read; its end comes from the germline J gene. The chain has TRBV7-8 and TRBJ2-7, with 9 bases identical to TRBD1. The V gene end was trimmed by 4 bases and the J gene end by 3 bases; junction bases not matched to a gene: 4. This CDR3 is 14 amino acids long. Per germline, CDR1 SGHVS and CDR2 FQNEAQ. CDR3 residues: CASSWTGQGYEQYF. Incomplete CDR3 DNA: TGTGCCAGCAGCTGGACGGGACAGGGCTACGAG.